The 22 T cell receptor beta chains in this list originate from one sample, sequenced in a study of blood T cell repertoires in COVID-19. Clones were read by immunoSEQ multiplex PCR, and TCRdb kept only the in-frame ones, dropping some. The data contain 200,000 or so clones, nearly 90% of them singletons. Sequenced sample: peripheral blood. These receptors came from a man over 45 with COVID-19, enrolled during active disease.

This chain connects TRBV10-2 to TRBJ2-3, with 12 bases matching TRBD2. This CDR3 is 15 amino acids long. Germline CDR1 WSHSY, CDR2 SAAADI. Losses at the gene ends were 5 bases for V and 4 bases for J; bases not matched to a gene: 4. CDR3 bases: TGCGCCAGCAGTAGGACTAGCGGGATCCCAGATACGCAGTATTTT. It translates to CASSRTSGIPDTQYF.

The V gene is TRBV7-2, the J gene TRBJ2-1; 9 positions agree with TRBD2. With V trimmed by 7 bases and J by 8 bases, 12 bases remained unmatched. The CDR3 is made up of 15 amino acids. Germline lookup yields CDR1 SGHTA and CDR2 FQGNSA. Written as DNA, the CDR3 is TGTGCCAGCACGCAACGAGCGGGGGGTTGGCATGAGCAGTTCTTC. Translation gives CASTQRAGGWHEQFF.

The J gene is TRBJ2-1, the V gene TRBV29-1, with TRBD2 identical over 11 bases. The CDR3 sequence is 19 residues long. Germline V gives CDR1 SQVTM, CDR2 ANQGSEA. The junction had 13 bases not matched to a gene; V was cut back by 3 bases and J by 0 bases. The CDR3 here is CSVDVMGLADLFSYNEQFF. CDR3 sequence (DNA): TGCAGCGTTGATGTAATGGGACTAGCGGACCTGTTCTCCTACAATGAGCAGTTCTTC.

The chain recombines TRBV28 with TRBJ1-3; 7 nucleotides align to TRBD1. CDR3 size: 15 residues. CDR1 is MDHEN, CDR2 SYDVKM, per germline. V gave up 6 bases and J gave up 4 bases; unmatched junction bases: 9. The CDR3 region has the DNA TGTGCCAGCAGCCCCCCGACAGGGCGAGGAAACACCATATATTTT. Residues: CASSPPTGRGNTIYF.

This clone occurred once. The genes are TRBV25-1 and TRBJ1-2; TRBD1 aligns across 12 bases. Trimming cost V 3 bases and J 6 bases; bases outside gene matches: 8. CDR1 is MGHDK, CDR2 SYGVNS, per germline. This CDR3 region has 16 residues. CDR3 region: CASSDHSGTGGDGYTF. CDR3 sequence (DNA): TGTGCCAGCAGTGACCATTCCGGGACAGGGGGCGATGGCTACACCTTC.

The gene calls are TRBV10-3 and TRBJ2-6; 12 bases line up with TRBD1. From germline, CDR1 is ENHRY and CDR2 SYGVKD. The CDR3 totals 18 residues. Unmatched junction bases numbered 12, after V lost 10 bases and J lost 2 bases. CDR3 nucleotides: TGTGCCACCCAGAGGAAGGGACAGGGGGCTCCTGGGGCCAACGTCCTGACTTTC. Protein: CATQRKGQGAPGANVLTF.

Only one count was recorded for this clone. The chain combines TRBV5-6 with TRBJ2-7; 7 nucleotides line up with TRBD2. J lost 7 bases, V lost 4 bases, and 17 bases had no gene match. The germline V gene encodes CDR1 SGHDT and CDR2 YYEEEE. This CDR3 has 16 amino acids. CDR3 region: CASSHGTTLLTMEQYF. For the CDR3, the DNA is TGTGCCAGCAGCCACGGGACTACCCTCCTCACGATGGAGCAGTACTTC.

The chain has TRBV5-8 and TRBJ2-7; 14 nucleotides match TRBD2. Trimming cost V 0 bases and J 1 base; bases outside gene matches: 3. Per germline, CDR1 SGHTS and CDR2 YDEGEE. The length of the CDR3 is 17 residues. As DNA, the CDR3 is TGTGCCAGCAGCTTGGGGACTAGCGGGGGGTCTTCCTACGAGCAGTACTTC. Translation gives CASSLGTSGGSSYEQYF.

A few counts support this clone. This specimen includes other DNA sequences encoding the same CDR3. The CDR3 region is CSVARLAEYNEQFF. The CDR3 nucleotides read TGCAGCGTTGCAAGACTAGCGGAGTACAATGAGCAGTTCTTC. The chain carries TRBV29-1 and TRBJ2-1, with 9 nucleotides matching TRBD2. Looked up from germline, CDR1 is SQVTM and CDR2 is ANQGSEA. J gave up 4 bases and V 4 bases, and 5 bases lay outside the gene matches. The CDR3 has 14 amino acids.

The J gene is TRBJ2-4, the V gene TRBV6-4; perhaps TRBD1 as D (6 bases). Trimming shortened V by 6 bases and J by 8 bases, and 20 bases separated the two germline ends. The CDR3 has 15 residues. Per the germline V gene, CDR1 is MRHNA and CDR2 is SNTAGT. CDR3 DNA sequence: TGTGCCAGCAGGGGGGCAACCCAAGGAGGAGACATTCAGTACTTC. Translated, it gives CASRGATQGGDIQYF.

The CDR3 reads CASSYGRDSSTDTQYF. In nucleotides, the CDR3 is TGTGCCAGCAGTTACGGCCGGGACTCTAGCACAGATACGCAGTATTTT. The chain is built from TRBV6-5 and TRBJ2-3; maybe TRBD2 (6 bases). There are 16 residues in the CDR3. Germline V gene sequence: CDR1 MNHEY, CDR2 SVGAGI. The ends were cut back, 2 bases at V and 0 bases at J, with 12 bases in the middle.

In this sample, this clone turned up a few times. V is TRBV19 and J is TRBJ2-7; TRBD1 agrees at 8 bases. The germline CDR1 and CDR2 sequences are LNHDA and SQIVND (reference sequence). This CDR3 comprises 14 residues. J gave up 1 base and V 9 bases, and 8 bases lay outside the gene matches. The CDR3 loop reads CASRPGQASYEQYF. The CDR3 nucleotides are TGTGCCAGCCGACCGGGACAGGCTTCCTACGAGCAGTACTTC.

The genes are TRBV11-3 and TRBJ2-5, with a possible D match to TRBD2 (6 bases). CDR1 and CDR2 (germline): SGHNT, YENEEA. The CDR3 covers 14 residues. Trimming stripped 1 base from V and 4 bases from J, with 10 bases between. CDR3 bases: TGTGCCAGCAGCTTAGGGCTAGCGTCAGAGACCCAGTACTTC. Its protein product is CASSLGLASETQYF.

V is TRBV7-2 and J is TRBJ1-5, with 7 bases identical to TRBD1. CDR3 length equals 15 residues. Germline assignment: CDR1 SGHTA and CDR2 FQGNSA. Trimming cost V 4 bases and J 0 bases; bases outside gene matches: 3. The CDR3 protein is CASSSWDSSNQPQHF. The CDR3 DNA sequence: TGTGCCAGCAGCTCCTGGGACAGTAGCAATCAGCCCCAGCATTTT. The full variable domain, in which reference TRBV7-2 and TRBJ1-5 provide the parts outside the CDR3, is GAGVSQSPSNKVTEKGKDVELRCDPISGHTALYWYRQSLGQGLEFLIYFQGNSAPDKSGLPSDRFSAERTGGSVSTLTIQRTQQEDSAVYLCASSSWDSSNQPQHFGDGTRLSIL.

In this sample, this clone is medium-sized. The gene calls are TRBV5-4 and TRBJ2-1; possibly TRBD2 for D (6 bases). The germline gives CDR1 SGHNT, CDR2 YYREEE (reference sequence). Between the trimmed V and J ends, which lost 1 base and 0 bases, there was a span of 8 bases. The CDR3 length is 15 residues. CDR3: CASSLRGSSYNEQFF. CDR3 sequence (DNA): TGTGCCAGCAGCTTGCGGGGGAGCTCCTACAATGAGCAGTTCTTC.

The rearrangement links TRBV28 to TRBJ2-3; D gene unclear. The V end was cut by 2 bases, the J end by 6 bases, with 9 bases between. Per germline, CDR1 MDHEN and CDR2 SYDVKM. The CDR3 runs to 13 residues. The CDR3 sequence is CASSLPARDTQYF. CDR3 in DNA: TGTGCCAGCAGTTTACCTGCCCGGGATACGCAGTATTTT.

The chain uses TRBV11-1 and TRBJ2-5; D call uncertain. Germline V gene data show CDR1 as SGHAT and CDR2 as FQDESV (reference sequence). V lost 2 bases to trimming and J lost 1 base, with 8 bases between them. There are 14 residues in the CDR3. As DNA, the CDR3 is TGTGCCAGCAGCTTACACGCAGTCCAAGAGACCCAGTACTTC. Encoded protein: CASSLHAVQETQYF.

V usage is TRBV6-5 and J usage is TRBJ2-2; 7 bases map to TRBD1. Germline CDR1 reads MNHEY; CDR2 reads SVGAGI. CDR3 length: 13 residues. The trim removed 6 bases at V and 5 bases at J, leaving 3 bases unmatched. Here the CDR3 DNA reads TGTGCCAGCAGGAGGGGGCATACCGGGGAGCTGTTTTTT. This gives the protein CASRRGHTGELFF.

Written as DNA, the CDR3 is TGTGCCAGCAGTGACAGGAGGGGAGGCGGCGATGAGCAGTTCTTC. It translates to CASSDRRGGGDEQFF. The V gene is TRBV2, the J gene TRBJ2-1, with D maybe TRBD2 (6 bases). CDR1 SNHLY and CDR2 FYNNEI come from the germline V gene. Deletions cut 3 bases from V and 8 bases from J, with 17 bases between. The CDR3 sequence is 15 residues long.

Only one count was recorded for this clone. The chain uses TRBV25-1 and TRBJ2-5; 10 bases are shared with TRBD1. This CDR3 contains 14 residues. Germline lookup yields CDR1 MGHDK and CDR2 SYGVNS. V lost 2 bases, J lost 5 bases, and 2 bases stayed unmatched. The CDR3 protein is CASSERTGGETQYF. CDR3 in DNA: TGTGCCAGCAGTGAACGGACAGGGGGGGAGACCCAGTACTTC.

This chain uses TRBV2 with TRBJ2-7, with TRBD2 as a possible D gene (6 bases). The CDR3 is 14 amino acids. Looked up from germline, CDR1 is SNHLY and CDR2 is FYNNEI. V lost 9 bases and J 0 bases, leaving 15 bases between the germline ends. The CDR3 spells CASGAGMDSYEQYF. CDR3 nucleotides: TGTGCCAGTGGTGCGGGAATGGACTCCTACGAGCAGTACTTC.

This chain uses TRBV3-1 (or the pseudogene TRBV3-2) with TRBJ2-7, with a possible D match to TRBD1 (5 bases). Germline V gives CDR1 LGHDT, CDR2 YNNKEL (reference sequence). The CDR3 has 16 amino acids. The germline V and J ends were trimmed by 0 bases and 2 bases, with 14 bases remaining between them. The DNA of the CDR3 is TGTGCCAGCAGCCAAGAAACCCCCAGGGATACCTACGAGCAGTACTTC. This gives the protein CASSQETPRDTYEQYF.